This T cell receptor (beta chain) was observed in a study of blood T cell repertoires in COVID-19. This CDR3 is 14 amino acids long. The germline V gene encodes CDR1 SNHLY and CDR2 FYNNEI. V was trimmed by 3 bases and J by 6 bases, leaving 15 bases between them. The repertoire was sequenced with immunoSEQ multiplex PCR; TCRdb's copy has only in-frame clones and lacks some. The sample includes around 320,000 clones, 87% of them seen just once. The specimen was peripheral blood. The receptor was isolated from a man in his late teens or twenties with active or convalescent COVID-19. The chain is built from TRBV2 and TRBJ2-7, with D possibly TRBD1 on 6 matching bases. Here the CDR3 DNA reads TGTGCCAGCAGTGAGCAGGGGAGAATAGGCGAGCAGTACTTC. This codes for CASSEQGRIGEQYF.